This T cell receptor (beta chain) stems from a study of identical twins. This CDR3 is 16 amino acids long. Trimming took 4 bases from V and 4 from J; bases not matched to a gene: 4. The germline CDR1 and CDR2 sequences are KGHDR and SFDVKD. The sample holds a few counts of this clonotype. Its antigen is as yet unknown. MiXCR, applied by TCRdb to the 5' RACE reads, yields one record per CDR3 protein. The sample holds about 810,000 distinct CDR3 sequences, approximately 13% seen once. Study-wide results and limits: Recombination models fit unrelated individuals' TCR alpha sharing but underestimated twins'. Carriage of fewer insertions was seen in abundant cord blood beta clonotypes, whereas memory repertoires showed none.

The sample also formed part of further work on yellow fever vaccine responses in identical twins.

The sequencing sample was made of PBMCs. The source of this sequence is a woman between 18 and 30 years old in good health. This chain links TRBV24-1 with TRBJ2-5; 14 bases are a match to TRBD2. CDR3 residues: CATSDGTSGSGETQYF. CDR3 sequence (DNA): TGTGCCACCAGTGACGGGACTAGCGGGAGCGGAGAGACCCAGTACTTC.